The T cell receptor beta chain under discussion was sequenced for a study of cytomegalovirus exposure and HLA in healthy donors. PCR was performed using 60 Vbeta and 13 Jbeta primers. TCRdb keeps only in-frame clones here, not all; method: immunoSEQ multiplex PCR. The sample contains 200,000 to 250,000 clones, about 80% of which appear only once. Of note for this clone: Its antigen remains unidentified.

General study findings and limits: A later analysis showed that HLA-associated TCR beta chains had undergone more clonal expansion than equally common others. In a later analysis, across HLA loci, associated TCR counts were highest for DRB1, lowest for HLA-C.

The sequence was collected from a woman in her thirties or forties in good health and CMV-seronegative. The source material was PBMCs.

The CDR3 here is CASSLQGYEQYF. The CDR3 region has the DNA TGTGCCAGCAGCTTACAGGGCTACGAGCAGTACTTC. This sequence joins TRBV7-6 and TRBJ2-7; tentative D call: TRBD1 (5 bases). V was trimmed by 2 bases and J by 3 bases, leaving 5 bases between them. Germline CDR1 is SGHVS and CDR2 is FNYEAQ. This CDR3 has 12 residues.